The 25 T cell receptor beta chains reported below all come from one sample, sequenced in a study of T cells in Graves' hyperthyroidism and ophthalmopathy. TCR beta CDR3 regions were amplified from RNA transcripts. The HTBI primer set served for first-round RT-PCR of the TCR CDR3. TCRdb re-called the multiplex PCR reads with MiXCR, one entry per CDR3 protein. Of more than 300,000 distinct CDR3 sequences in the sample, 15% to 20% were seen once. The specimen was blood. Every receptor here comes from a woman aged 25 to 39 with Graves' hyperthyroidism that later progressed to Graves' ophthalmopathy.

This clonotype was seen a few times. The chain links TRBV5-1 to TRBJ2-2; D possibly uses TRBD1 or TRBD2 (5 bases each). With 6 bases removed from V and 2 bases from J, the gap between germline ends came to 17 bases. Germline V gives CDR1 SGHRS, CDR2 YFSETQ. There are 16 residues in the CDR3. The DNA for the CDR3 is TGCGCCAGCACCCTCTCCGGGACGGAAAACACCGGGGAGCTGTTTTTT. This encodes CASTLSGTENTGELFF.

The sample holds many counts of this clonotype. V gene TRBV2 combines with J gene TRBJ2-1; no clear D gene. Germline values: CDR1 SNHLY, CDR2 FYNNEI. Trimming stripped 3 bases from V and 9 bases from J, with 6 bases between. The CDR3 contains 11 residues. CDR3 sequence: CASSEETEQFF. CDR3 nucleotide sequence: TGTGCCAGCAGTGAGGAGACTGAGCAGTTCTTC.

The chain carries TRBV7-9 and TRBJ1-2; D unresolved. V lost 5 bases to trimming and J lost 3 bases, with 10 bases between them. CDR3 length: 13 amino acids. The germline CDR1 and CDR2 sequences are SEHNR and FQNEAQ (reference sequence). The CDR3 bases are TGTGCCAGCAGCCCATACGGGGACTATGGCTACACCTTC. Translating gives CASSPYGDYGYTF. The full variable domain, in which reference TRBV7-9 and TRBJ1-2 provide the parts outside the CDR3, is DTGVSQNPRHKITKRGQNVTFRCDPISEHNRLYWYRQTLGQGPEFLTYFQNEAQLEKSRLLSDRFSAERPKGSFSTLEIQRTEQGDSAMYLCASSPYGDYGYTFGSGTRLTVV.

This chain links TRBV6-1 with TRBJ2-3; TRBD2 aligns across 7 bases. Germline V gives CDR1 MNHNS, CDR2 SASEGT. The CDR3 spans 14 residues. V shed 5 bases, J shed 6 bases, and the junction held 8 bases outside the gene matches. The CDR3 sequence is CASSPYQTSDTQYF. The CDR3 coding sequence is TGTGCCAGCAGTCCCTACCAGACTAGCGATACGCAGTATTTT.

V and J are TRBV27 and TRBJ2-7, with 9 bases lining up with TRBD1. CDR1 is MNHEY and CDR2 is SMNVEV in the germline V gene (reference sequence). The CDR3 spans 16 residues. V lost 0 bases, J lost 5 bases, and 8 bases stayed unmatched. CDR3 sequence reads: CASSLSAGQGFHEQYF. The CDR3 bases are TGTGCCAGCAGTTTATCTGCGGGACAGGGATTCCACGAGCAGTACTTC.

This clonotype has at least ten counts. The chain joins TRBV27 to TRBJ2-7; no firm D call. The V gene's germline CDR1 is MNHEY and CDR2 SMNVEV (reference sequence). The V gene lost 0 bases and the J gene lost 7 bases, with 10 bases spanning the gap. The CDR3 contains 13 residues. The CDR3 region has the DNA TGTGCCAGCAGTTTATCGCTAATGGGAGAGCAGTACTTC. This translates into CASSLSLMGEQYF.

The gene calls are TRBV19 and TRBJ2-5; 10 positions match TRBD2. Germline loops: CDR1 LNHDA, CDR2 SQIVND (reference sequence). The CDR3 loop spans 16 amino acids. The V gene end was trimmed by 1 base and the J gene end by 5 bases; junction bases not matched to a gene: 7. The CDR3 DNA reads TGTGCCAGTAGTATAGGAGCGGGGGGGCGCTGGGAGACCCAGTACTTC. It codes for CASSIGAGGRWETQYF.

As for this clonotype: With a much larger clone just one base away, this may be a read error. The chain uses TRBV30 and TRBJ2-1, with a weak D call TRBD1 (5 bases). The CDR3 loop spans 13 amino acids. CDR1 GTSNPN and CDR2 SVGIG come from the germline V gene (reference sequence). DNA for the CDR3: TGTGCCTGGATTCCTGACAGTTACAATGAGCGGTTCTTC. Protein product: CAWIPDSYNERFF.

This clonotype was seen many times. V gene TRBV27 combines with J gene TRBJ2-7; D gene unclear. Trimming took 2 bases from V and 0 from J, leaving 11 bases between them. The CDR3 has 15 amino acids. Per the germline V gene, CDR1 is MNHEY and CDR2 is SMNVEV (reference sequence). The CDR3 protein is CASSLNSLSSYEQYF. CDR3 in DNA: TGTGCCAGCAGTTTAAACTCGTTGAGCTCCTACGAGCAGTACTTC.

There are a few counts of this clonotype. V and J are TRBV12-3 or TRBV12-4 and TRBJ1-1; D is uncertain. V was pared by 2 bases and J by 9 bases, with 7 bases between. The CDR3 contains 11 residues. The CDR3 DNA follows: TGTGCCAGCAGTTTACTCCGACAAGCTTTCTTT. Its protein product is CASSLLRQAFF.

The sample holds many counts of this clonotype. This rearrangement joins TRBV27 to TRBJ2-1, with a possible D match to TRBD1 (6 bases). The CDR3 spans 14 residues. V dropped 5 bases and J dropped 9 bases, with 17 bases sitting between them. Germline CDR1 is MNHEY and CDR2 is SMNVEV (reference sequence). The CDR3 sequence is CASSANLRGSEQFF. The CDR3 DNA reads TGTGCCAGCAGTGCAAATCTGAGGGGGAGTGAGCAGTTCTTC.

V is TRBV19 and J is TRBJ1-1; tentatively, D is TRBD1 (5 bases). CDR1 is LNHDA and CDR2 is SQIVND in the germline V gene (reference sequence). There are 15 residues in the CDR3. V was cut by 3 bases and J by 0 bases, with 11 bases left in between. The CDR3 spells CASSINAGLNTEAFF. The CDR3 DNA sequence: TGTGCCAGTAGTATTAATGCAGGGTTGAACACTGAAGCTTTCTTT.

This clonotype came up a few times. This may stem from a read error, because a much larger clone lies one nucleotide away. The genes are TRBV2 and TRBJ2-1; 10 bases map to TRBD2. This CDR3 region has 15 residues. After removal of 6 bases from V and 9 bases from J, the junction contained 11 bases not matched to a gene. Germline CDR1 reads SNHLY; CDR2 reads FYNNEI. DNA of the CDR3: TGTGCCAGCAGGGGGACTAGCGAGGGGGCGCTTGAGCAGTTCTTC. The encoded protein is CASRGTSEGALEQFF.

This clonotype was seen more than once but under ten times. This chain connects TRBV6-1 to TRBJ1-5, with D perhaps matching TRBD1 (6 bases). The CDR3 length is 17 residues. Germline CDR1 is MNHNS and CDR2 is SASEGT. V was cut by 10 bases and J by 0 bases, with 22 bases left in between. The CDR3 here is CAIPMQGLRDSNQPQHF. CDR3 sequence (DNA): TGTGCCATCCCCATGCAGGGGCTTAGGGATAGCAATCAGCCCCAGCATTTT.

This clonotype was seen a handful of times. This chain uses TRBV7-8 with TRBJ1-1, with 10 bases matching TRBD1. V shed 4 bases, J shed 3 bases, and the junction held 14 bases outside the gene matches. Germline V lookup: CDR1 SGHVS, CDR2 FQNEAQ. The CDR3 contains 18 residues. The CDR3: CASSYLPGQGRRDTEAFF. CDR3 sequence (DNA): TGTGCCAGCAGCTACCTACCGGGACAGGGGCGGAGGGACACTGAAGCTTTCTTT.

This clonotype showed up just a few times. This chain's CDR3 is CASSYSGKEVETQYF. For the CDR3, the DNA is TGCGCCAGCAGCTATAGCGGGAAGGAGGTGGAGACCCAGTACTTC. The chain uses TRBV5-1 and TRBJ2-5; 8 bases fit TRBD2. Trimming removed 3 bases from V and 5 bases from J; junction bases left unmatched: 9. The CDR3 consists of 15 residues. CDR1 SGHRS and CDR2 YFSETQ come from the germline V gene.

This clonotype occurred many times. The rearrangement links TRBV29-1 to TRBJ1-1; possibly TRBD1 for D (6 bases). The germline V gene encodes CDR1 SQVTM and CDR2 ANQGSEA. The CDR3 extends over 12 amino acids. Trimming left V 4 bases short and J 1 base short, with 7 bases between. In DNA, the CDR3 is TGCAGCGTTGTAGGGGGGAACACTGAAGCTTTCTTT. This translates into CSVVGGNTEAFF. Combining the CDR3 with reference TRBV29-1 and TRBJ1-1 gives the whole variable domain SAVISQKPSRDICQRGTSLTIQCQVDSQVTMMFWYRQQPGQSLTLIATANQGSEATYESGFVIDKFPISRPNLTFSTLTVSNMSPEDSSIYLCSVVGGNTEAFFGQGTRLTVV.

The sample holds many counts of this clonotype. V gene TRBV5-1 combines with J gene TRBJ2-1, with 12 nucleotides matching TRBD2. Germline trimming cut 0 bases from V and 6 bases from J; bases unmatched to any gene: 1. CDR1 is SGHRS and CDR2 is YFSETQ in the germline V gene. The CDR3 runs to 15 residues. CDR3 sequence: CASSLGTSGVNEQFF. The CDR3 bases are TGCGCCAGCAGCTTGGGGACTAGCGGGGTCAATGAGCAGTTCTTC.

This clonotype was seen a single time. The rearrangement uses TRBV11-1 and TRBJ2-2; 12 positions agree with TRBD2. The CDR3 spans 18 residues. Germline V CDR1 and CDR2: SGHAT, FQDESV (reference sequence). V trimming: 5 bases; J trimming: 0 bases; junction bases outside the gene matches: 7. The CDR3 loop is CASSHRLAGVANTGELFF. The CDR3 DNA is TGTGCCAGCAGCCACAGACTAGCGGGGGTAGCGAACACCGGGGAGCTGTTTTTT. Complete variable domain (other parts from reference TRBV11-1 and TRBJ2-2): EAEVAQSPRYKITEKSQAVAFWCDPISGHATLYWYRQILGQGPELLVQFQDESVVDDSQLPKDRFSAERLKGVDSTLKIQPAELGDSAMYLCASSHRLAGVANTGELFFGEGSRLTVL.

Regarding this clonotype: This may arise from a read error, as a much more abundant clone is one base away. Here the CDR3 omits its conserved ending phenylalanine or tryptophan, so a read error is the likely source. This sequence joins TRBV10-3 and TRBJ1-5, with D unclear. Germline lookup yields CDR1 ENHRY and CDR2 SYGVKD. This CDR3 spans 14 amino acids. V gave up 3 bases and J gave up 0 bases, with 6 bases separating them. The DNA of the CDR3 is TGTGCCATCAGTGATATCTATAGCAATCAGCCCCAGCATCTT. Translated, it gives CAISDIYSNQPQHL.

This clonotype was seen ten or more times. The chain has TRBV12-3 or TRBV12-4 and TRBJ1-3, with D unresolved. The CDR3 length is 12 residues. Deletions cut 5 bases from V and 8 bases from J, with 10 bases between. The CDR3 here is CASSPNADTIYF. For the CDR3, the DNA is TGTGCCAGCAGTCCAAACGCGGACACCATATATTTT.

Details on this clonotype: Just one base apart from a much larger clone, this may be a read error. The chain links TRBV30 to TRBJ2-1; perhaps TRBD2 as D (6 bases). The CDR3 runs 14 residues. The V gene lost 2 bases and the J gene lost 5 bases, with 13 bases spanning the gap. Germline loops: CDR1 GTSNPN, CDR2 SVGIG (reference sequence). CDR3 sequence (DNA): TGTGCCTGGAGTCCCTGGGACTGGAACAATGAGCAGTTCTTC. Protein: CAWSPWDWNNEQFF.

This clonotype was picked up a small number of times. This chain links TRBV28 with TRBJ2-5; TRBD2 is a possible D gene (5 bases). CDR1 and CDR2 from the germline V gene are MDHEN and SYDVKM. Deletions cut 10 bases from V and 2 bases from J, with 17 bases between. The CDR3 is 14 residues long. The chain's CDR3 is CATGRVRGQETQYF. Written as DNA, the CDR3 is TGTGCCACCGGGCGGGTCCGGGGACAAGAGACCCAGTACTTC. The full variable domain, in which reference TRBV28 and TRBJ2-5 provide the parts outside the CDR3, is DVKVTQSSRYLVKRTGEKVFLECVQDMDHENMFWYRQDPGLGLRLIYFSYDVKMKEKGDIPEGYSVSREKKERFSLILESASTNQTSMYLCATGRVRGQETQYFGPGTRLLVL.

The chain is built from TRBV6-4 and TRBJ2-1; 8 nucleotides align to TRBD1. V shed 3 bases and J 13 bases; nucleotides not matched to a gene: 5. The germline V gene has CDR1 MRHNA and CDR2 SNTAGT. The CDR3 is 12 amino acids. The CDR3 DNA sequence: TGTGCCAGCAGTGATTACAGGGGGGAACAGTTCTTC. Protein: CASSDYRGEQFF.

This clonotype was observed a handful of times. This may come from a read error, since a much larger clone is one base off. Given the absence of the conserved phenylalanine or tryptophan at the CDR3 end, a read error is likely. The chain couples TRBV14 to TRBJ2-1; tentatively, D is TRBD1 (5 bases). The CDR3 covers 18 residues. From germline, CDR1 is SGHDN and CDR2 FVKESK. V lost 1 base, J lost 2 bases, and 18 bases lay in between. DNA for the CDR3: TGTGCCAGCAGCCAAGGCAGGGTACCGTCCCCTACCTACAATGAGCAGTTCCTC. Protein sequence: CASSQGRVPSPTYNEQFL.